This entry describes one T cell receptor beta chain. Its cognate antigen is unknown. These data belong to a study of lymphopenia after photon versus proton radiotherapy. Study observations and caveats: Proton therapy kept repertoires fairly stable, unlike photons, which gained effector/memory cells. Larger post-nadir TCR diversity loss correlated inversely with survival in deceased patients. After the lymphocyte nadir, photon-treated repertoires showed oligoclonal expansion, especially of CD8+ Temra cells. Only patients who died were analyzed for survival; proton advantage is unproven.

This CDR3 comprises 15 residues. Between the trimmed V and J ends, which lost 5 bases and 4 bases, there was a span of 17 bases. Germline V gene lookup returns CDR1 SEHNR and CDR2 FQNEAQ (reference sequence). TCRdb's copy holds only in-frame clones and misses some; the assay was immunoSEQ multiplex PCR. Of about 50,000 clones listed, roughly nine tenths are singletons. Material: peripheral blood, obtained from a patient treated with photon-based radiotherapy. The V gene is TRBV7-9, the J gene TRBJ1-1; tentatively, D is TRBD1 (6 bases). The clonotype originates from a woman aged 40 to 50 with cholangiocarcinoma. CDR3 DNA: TGTGCCAGCAGCCTAACGGACAGTGGGGTCACTGAAGCTTTCTTT. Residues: CASSLTDSGVTEAFF.